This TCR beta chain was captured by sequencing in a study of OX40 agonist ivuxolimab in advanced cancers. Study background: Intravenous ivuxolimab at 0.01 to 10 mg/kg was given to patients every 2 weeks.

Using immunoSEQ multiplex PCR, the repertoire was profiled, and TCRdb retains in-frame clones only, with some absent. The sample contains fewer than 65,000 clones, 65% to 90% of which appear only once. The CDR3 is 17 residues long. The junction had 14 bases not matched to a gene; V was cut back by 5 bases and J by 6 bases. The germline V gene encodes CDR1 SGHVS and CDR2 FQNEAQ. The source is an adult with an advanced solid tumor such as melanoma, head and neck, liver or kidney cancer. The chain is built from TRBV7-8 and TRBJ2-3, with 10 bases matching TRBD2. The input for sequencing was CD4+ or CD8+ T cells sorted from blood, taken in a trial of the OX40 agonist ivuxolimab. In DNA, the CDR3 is TGTGCCAGCAGCCGCCAGGAGCTAGCGGGGGTGGCGGATACGCAGTATTTT. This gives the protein CASSRQELAGVADTQYF.